The 16 T cell receptor beta chains in this list originate from one sample, sequenced in a study of glioma-infiltrating T cells. Amplification of TCR alpha and beta CDR3 regions from RNA used iRepertoire nested multiplex PCR. TCRdb passed the multiplex PCR reads through MiXCR, listing each CDR3 protein once. Here the sample spans tens of thousands of distinct CDR3 sequences, 20% to 25% being singletons. What was sequenced was glioma tissue, nonneoplastic brain tissue, or PBMCs (not recorded which). The receptors shown here come from a human donor with low-grade glioma or glioblastoma, undergoing nonglioma brain surgery, or in good health (not recorded which).

This clonotype was counted ten times or more. V and J are TRBV20-1 and TRBJ2-7, with D unresolved. The CDR3 spans 12 residues. Germline CDR1 DFQATT, CDR2 SNEGSKA (reference sequence). Trimming pared 1 base from V and 4 bases from J, leaving 8 bases between. The CDR3 here is CSARADGYEQYF. The CDR3 coding sequence is TGCAGTGCTAGAGCGGACGGGTACGAGCAGTACTTC.

This clonotype was recorded a few times. The CDR3 DNA reads as TGTGCCAGCACTGAGCGGGGGGCTTCGGCAGATACGCAGTATTTT. Protein product: CASTERGASADTQYF. The genes are TRBV12-3 or TRBV12-4 and TRBJ2-3, with TRBD2 matching 9 bases. V shed 7 bases and J 4 bases; nucleotides not matched to a gene: 9. CDR3 length equals 15 residues.

In this sample, this clonotype turned up many times. CDR3 in DNA: TGTGCCAGCAGTGTCCCGCTGATGAACACTGAAGCTTTCTTT. Translated, it gives CASSVPLMNTEAFF. The rearrangement joins TRBV2 to TRBJ1-1; D gene uncertain. The CDR3 length is 14 residues. Germline V gene sequence: CDR1 SNHLY, CDR2 FYNNEI. Between the trimmed V and J ends, which lost 4 bases and 0 bases, there was a span of 9 bases. Full variable domain (outside the CDR3, taken from reference TRBV2 and TRBJ1-1): EPEVTQTPSHQVTQMGQEVILRCVPISNHLYFYWYRQILGQKVEFLVSFYNNEISEKSEIFDDQFSVERPDGSNFTLKIRSTKLEDSAMYFCASSVPLMNTEAFFGQGTRLTVV.

The chain combines TRBV10-1 with TRBJ2-5; TRBD1 is a possible D gene (5 bases). Germline CDR1 and CDR2: WNHNN and SYGVQD (reference sequence). The V end lost 2 bases, the J end lost 5 bases, and 15 bases lay between the germline ends. The CDR3 consists of 15 residues. The CDR3 reads CASSEPVGRVETQYF. In nucleotides, the CDR3 is TGCGCCAGCAGTGAGCCTGTGGGGCGCGTTGAGACCCAGTACTTC.

Only a few counts were recorded for this clonotype. This chain connects TRBV12-3 or TRBV12-4 to TRBJ1-2; D not resolved. Trimming removed 6 bases from V and 4 bases from J, with 15 bases in between. The CDR3 covers 14 residues. The CDR3 protein is CASSRIGLGYGYTF. DNA for the CDR3: TGTGCCAGCAGCCGAATAGGTCTAGGCTATGGCTACACCTTC.

This clonotype was detected many times. The V and J genes are TRBV12-3 or TRBV12-4 and TRBJ2-7; no clear D. V lost 3 bases, J lost 3 bases, and 6 bases lay in between. The CDR3 runs 12 residues. The CDR3 nucleotides read TGTGCCAGCAGTTTTGTAATCTACGAGCAGTACTTC. This sequence encodes CASSFVIYEQYF.

Regarding this clonotype: Given a much more abundant clone one base away, this may be a read error. This sequence joins TRBV6-9 and TRBJ1-5; maybe TRBD1 (5 bases). Trimming left V 4 bases short and J 11 bases short, with 12 bases between. CDR1 is MNHGY, CDR2 SVAAGI, per germline. The CDR3 sequence is 12 residues long. Here the CDR3 DNA reads TGTGCCAGCAGTTTAGCGGGGGGTTCCCAGCATTTT. As protein: CASSLAGGSQHF.

This clonotype was seen ten or more times. This chain connects TRBV6-1 to TRBJ1-5; D uncertain. Germline CDR1 is MNHNS and CDR2 is SASEGT. V lost 4 bases and J 4 bases, leaving 11 bases between the germline ends. The CDR3 consists of 14 residues. CDR3 amino acids: CASSGTGLNQPQHF. In DNA form, the CDR3 reads TGTGCCAGCAGTGGGACGGGCTTAAATCAGCCCCAGCATTTT.

The chain carries TRBV5-1 and TRBJ1-2, with unresolved D. Germline V gene sequence: CDR1 SGHRS, CDR2 YFSETQ. V dropped 4 bases and J dropped 2 bases, with 18 bases sitting between them. The CDR3 loop spans 16 amino acids. CDR3 sequence: CASSQDGENLNYGYTF. CDR3 DNA sequence: TGCGCCAGCAGCCAGGACGGGGAGAATCTCAACTATGGCTACACCTTC.

V is TRBV20-1 and J is TRBJ2-1, with 11 bases fitting TRBD2. This CDR3 is built from 15 residues. Trimming cost V 0 bases and J 4 bases; bases outside gene matches: 2. Germline CDR1 and CDR2: DFQATT and SNEGSKA (reference sequence). As DNA, the CDR3 is TGCAGTGCTAGAGATCCTAGCGGGGGGTACAATGAGCAGTTCTTC. Its translation is CSARDPSGGYNEQFF.

This clonotype was picked up a small number of times. The CDR3 loop is CASSLDGYGYTF. DNA of the CDR3: TGTGCCAGCAGCTTGGATGGCTATGGCTACACCTTC. The chain has TRBV5-4 and TRBJ1-2; D is uncertain. Germline V gives CDR1 SGHNT, CDR2 YYREEE (reference sequence). Trimming left V 0 bases short and J 4 bases short, with 4 bases between. CDR3 length: 12 amino acids. The full variable domain, completed using reference TRBV5-4 and TRBJ1-2, is ETGVTQSPTHLIKTRGQQVTLRCSSQSGHNTVSWYQQALGQGPQFIFQYYREEENGRGNFPPRFSGLQFPNYSSELNVNALELDDSALYLCASSLDGYGYTFGSGTRLTVV.

In the case of this clonotype: This may come from a read error, since a much larger clone is one base off. J is TRBJ1-2 and V is TRBV7-9, with 8 bases aligning to TRBD1. The junction had 12 bases not matched to a gene; V was cut back by 6 bases and J by 6 bases. This CDR3 is 15 amino acids long. Germline values: CDR1 SEHNR, CDR2 FQNEAQ (reference sequence). The CDR3 loop is CASSDSGTGWDGYTF. The CDR3 DNA follows: TGTGCCAGCAGTGATTCCGGGACAGGCTGGGATGGCTACACCTTC.

This clonotype is medium-sized (0.01 to 0.1%) by share. The chain couples TRBV27 to TRBJ1-1; the D is unclear. V lost 2 bases and J 0 bases, leaving 4 bases between the germline ends. This CDR3 region has 13 residues. In germline, CDR1 is MNHEY, CDR2 SMNVEV (reference sequence). The CDR3 DNA is TGTGCCAGCAGTTTACTCCTGAACACTGAAGCTTTCTTT. Encoded protein: CASSLLLNTEAFF.

This clonotype has at least ten counts. This chain connects TRBV27 to TRBJ2-3, with D perhaps matching TRBD1 (5 bases). Germline assignment: CDR1 MNHEY and CDR2 SMNVEV (reference sequence). Between the trimmed V and J ends, which lost 4 bases and 1 base, there was a span of 6 bases. This CDR3 is 13 amino acids long. As DNA, the CDR3 is TGTGCCAGCAGTTCACAGGGCACAGATACGCAGTATTTT. It is translated as CASSSQGTDTQYF.

The sample holds many counts of this clonotype. The chain uses TRBV25-1 and TRBJ2-1; TRBD2 might be the D (6 bases). The CDR3 sequence is 15 residues long. CDR1 is MGHDK and CDR2 is SYGVNS in the germline V gene. Trimming removed 5 bases at V and 5 bases at J, with 16 bases between. DNA of the CDR3: TGTGCCAGCAGTCCGGGCGCAGTAGCGGACAATGAGCAGTTCTTC. Protein: CASSPGAVADNEQFF.

This clonotype has a count of ten or more. This sequence joins TRBV2 and TRBJ2-7; 8 bases line up with TRBD1. The junction had 9 bases not matched to a gene; V was cut back by 5 bases and J by 3 bases. Germline lookup yields CDR1 SNHLY and CDR2 FYNNEI. The CDR3 length is 15 residues. The CDR3 spells CASSSSRGRIYEQYF. In DNA, the CDR3 is TGTGCCAGCAGTTCATCCAGGGGGCGGATCTACGAGCAGTACTTC.